This T cell receptor (beta chain) was obtained from a study of T-cell memory formation after mild COVID-19. Background on the study: The study found TCR clusters largely donor specific.

Constant-segment primers and 5'RACE yielded cDNA libraries for TCR alpha and TCR beta, each carrying sample barcodes and UMIs. TCRdb re-called the 5' RACE reads through MiXCR, storing one row per CDR3 protein. The sample contains 140,000 to 150,000 distinct CDR3 sequences, 20% to 25% of which appear only once. From germline, CDR1 is MNHEY and CDR2 SMNVEV (reference sequence). V lost 11 bases and J 5 bases, leaving 13 bases between the germline ends. CDR3 size: 11 residues. Overall study findings and caveats: CD4+ contracting clones were found mainly in CM and EM, and CD8+ ones in EMRA.

This clonotype was counted between two and nine times. Its cognate antigen is unknown. The V call is TRBV27, the J call TRBJ2-7; D unresolved. Sequencing was performed on PBMCs or a T cell subset sorted from them (not recorded which). The TCR was taken from an adult woman who had mild COVID-19 (a few samples of this study predate the infection). Cell type and time point are not known. CDR3 bases: TGTGCCTACGCGTCACGAGACGAGCAGTACTTC. Translated, it gives CAYASRDEQYF.